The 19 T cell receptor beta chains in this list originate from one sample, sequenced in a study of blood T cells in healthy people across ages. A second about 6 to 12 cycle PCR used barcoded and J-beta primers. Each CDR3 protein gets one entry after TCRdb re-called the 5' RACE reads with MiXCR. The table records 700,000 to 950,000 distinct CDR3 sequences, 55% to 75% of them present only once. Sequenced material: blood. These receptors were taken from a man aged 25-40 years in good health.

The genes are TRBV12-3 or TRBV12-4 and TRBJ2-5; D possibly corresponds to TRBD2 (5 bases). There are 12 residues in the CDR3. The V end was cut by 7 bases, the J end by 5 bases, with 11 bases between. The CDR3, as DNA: TGTGCCAGCAACGGGGATGGGGAGACCCAGTACTTC. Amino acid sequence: CASNGDGETQYF.

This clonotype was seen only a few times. The CDR3 region is CSAGPGRNNSPLHF. The CDR3 bases are TGCAGTGCCGGACCGGGACGGAATAATTCACCCCTCCACTTT. The V and J genes are TRBV20-1 and TRBJ1-6, with D maybe TRBD1 (5 bases). Germline lookup yields CDR1 DFQATT and CDR2 SNEGSKA (reference sequence). V lost 6 bases to trimming and J lost 5 bases, with 14 bases between them. This CDR3 is built from 14 residues.

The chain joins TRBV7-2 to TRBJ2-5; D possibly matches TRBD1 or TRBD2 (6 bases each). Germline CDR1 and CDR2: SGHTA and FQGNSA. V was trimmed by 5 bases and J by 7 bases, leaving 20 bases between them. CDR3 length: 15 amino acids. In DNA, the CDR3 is TGTGCCAGCAGCCCACAGGGAGTCGCCGGGGGGACCCAGTACTTC. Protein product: CASSPQGVAGGTQYF.

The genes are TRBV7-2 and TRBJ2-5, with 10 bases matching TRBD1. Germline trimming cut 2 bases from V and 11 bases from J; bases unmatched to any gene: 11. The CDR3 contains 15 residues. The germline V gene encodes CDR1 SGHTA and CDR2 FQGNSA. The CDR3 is CASSLLWDRGPPQYF. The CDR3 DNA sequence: TGTGCCAGCAGCTTACTTTGGGACAGGGGACCTCCGCAGTACTTC.

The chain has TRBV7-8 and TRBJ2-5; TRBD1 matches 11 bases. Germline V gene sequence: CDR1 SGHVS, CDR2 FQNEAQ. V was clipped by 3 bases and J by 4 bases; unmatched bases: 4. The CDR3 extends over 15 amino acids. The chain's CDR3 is CASSLGGTGGETQYF. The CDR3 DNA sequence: TGTGCCAGCAGCTTGGGGGGGACAGGGGGAGAGACCCAGTACTTC.

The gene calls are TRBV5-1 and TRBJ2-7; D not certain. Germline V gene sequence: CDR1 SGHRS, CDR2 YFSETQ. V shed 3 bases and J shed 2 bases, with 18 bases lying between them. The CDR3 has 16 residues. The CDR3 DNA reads TGCGCCAGCAGCTCGAAACCGGGCCTTTTGGCCTACGAGCAGTACTTC. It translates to CASSSKPGLLAYEQYF.

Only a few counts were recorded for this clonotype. For the CDR3, the DNA is TGTGCCAGCAGCTTAGTAGCGGCCCAAGAGACCCAGTACTTC. Its protein product is CASSLVAAQETQYF. The V and J genes are TRBV7-9 and TRBJ2-5; D may be TRBD2 (6 bases). CDR1 SEHNR and CDR2 FQNEAQ come from the germline V gene (reference sequence). This CDR3 contains 14 residues. Trimming took 1 base from V and 1 from J, leaving 7 bases between them. The entire variable domain, with the rest obtained from reference TRBV7-9 and TRBJ2-5, is as follows: DTGVSQNPRHKITKRGQNVTFRCDPISEHNRLYWYRQTLGQGPEFLTYFQNEAQLEKSRLLSDRFSAERPKGSFSTLEIQRTEQGDSAMYLCASSLVAAQETQYFGPGTRLLVL.

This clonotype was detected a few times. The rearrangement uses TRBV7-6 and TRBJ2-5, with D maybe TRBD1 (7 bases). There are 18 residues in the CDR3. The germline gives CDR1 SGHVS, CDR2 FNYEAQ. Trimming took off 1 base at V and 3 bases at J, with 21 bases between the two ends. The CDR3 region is CASSLVVLGPGGKETQYF. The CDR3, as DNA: TGTGCCAGCAGCTTAGTAGTCCTCGGCCCAGGGGGGAAAGAGACCCAGTACTTC.

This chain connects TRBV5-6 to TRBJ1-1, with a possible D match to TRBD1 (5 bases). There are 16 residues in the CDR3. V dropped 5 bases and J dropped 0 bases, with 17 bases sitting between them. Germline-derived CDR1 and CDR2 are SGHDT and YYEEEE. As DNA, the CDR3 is TGTGCCAGCAGATTTGGTGGGGGAAGGATGAACACTGAAGCTTTCTTT. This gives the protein CASRFGGGRMNTEAFF. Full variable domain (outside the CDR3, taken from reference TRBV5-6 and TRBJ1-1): DAGVTQSPTHLIKTRGQQVTLRCSPKSGHDTVSWYQQALGQGPQFIFQYYEEEERQRGNFPDRFSGHQFPNYSSELNVNALLLGDSALYLCASRFGGGRMNTEAFFGQGTRLTVV.

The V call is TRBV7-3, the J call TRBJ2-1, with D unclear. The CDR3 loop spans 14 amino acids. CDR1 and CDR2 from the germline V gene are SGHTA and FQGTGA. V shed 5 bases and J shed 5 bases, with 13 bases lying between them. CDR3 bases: TGTGCCAGCAGCCCCTTCGGCCAGGACAATGAGCAGTTCTTC. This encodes CASSPFGQDNEQFF.

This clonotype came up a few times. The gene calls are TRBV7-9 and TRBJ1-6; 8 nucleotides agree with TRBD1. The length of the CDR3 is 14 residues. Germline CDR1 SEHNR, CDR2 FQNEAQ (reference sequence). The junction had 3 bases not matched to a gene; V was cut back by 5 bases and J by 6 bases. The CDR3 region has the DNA TGTGCCAGCAGCACAGGGGGGACTAATTCACCCCTCCACTTT. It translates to CASSTGGTNSPLHF.

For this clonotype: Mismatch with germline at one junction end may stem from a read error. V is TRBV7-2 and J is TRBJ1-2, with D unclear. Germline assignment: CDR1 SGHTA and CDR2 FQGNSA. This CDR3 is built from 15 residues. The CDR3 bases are TGTGCCAGCAACTTAGAGTTCCTAGCTAACTATGGCTACACCTTC. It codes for CASNLEFLANYGYTF.

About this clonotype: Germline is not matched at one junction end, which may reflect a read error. CDR3 sequence: CANSQQGLGDGYTF. CDR3 coding DNA: TGTGCCAACAGCCAACAGGGCCTTGGCGATGGCTACACCTTC. The chain recombines TRBV3-1 with TRBJ1-2; D may be TRBD1 (6 bases). CDR3 size: 14 residues. Germline CDR1 is LGHDT and CDR2 is YNNKEL (reference sequence).

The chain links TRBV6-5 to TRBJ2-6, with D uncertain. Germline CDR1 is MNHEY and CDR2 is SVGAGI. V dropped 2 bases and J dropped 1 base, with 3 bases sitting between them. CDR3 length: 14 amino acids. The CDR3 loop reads CASSYASGANVLTF. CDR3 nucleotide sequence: TGTGCCAGCAGTTACGCGTCTGGGGCCAACGTCCTGACTTTC.

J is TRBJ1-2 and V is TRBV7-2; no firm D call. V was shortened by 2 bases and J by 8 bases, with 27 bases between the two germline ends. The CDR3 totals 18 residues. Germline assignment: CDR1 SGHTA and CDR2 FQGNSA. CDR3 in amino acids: CASSLTLERATLRRGYTF. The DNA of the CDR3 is TGTGCCAGCAGCTTAACGTTGGAAAGGGCCACTTTAAGGAGAGGCTACACCTTC. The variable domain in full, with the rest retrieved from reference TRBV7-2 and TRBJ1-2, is GAGVSQSPSNKVTEKGKDVELRCDPISGHTALYWYRQSLGQGLEFLIYFQGNSAPDKSGLPSDRFSAERTGGSVSTLTIQRTQQEDSAVYLCASSLTLERATLRRGYTFGSGTRLTVV.

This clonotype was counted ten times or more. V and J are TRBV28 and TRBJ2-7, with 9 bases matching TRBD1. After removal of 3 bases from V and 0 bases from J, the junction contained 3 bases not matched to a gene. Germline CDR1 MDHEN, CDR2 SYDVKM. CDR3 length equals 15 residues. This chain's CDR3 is CASSLSGQGSYEQYF. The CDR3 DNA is TGTGCCAGCAGTTTGTCGGGACAGGGCTCCTACGAGCAGTACTTC.

The CDR3 loop is CSGPNSRLPYEQYF. The CDR3 nucleotides are TGCAGTGGCCCCAACTCGAGACTTCCCTACGAGCAGTACTTC. V and J are TRBV20-1 and TRBJ2-4; D unclear. The end of the DNA fits TRBJ2-7 better, so the J call may be wrong. Germline-derived CDR1 and CDR2 are DFQATT and SNEGSKA (reference sequence). The CDR3 spans 14 residues.

The CDR3 region has the DNA TGTGCCAGCAGCTCTCAGCCGGGCACCCAAGAGACCCAGTACTTC. Translating gives CASSSQPGTQETQYF. This chain joins TRBV7-3 and TRBJ2-5; the D is unclear. Trimming stripped 4 bases from V and 1 base from J, with 13 bases between. The V gene's germline CDR1 is SGHTA and CDR2 FQGTGA. The CDR3 is 15 amino acids.

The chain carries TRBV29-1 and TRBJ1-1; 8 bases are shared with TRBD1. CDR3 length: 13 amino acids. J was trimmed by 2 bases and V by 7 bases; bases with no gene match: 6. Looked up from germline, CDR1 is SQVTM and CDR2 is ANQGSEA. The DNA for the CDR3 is TGCAGCGGGAAGGGACAGGTAAACACTGAAGCTTTCTTT. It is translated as CSGKGQVNTEAFF.